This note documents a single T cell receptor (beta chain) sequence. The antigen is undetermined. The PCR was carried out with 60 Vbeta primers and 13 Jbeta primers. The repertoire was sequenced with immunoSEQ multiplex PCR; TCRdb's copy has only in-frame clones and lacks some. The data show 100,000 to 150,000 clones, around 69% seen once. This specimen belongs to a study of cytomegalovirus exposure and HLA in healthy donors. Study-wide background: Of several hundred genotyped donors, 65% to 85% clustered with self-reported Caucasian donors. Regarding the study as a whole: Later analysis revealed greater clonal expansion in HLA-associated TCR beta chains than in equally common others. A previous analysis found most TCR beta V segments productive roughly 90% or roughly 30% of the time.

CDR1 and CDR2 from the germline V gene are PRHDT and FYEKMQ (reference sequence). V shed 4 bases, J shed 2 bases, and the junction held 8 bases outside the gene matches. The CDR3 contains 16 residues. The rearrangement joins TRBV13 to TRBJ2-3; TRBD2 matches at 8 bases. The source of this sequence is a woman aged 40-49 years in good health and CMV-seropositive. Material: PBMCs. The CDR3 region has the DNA TGTGCCAGCAGCTCCACCGGGACTAGTCTCACAGATACGCAGTATTTT. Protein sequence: CASSSTGTSLTDTQYF.